The 18 T cell receptor beta chains below all came from one sample that was sequenced in a study of T cell responses to AZD1222 COVID-19 vaccine. Produced via immunoSEQ multiplex PCR; TCRdb's table is partial and in-frame only. There are some 150,000 clones in the sample; 75% to 90% occur only once, and roughly a tenth lies in the top ten. The material sequenced was peripheral blood, taken 28 days after the second AZD1222 dose. These receptors came from an adult who received the AZD1222 COVID-19 vaccine.

The rearrangement links TRBV19 to TRBJ2-3; 7 bases are a match to TRBD2. Unmatched junction bases numbered 11, after V lost 5 bases and J lost 6 bases. The CDR3 covers 15 residues. Germline V gives CDR1 LNHDA, CDR2 SQIVND (reference sequence). The CDR3 protein is CASSPSRTSWDTQYF. The CDR3 DNA follows: TGTGCCAGTAGTCCCTCCAGGACTAGTTGGGATACGCAGTATTTT.

This chain links TRBV9 with TRBJ1-1; 7 positions match TRBD1. Germline loops: CDR1 SGDLS, CDR2 YYNGEE. The CDR3 sequence is 15 residues long. V lost 4 bases to trimming and J lost 0 bases; unmatched junction nucleotides: 6. CDR3 region: CASSLIGTVNTEAFF. The CDR3, as DNA: TGTGCCAGCAGCCTGATAGGGACAGTGAACACTGAAGCTTTCTTT.

J is TRBJ2-5 and V is TRBV5-4; 9 bases agree with TRBD1. Per germline, CDR1 SGHNT and CDR2 YYREEE (reference sequence). The trim removed 2 bases at V and 5 bases at J, leaving 4 bases unmatched. The CDR3 has 14 residues. This CDR3 is CASSLQGAVETQYF. CDR3 in DNA: TGTGCCAGCAGCTTACAGGGGGCGGTGGAGACCCAGTACTTC. The full variable domain, rest sourced from reference TRBV5-4 and TRBJ2-5, is ETGVTQSPTHLIKTRGQQVTLRCSSQSGHNTVSWYQQALGQGPQFIFQYYREEENGRGNFPPRFSGLQFPNYSSELNVNALELDDSALYLCASSLQGAVETQYFGPGTRLLVL.

This clone was observed a few times. The chain combines TRBV28 with TRBJ1-2; weak D call: TRBD1 (6 bases). Trimming shortened V by 7 bases and J by 8 bases, and 29 bases separated the two germline ends. This CDR3 comprises 17 residues. Per germline, CDR1 MDHEN and CDR2 SYDVKM. CDR3 sequence reads: CASTPSIGGAPMGGYTF. CDR3 DNA: TGTGCCAGCACCCCGTCAATAGGGGGGGCGCCTATGGGGGGCTACACCTTC.

The V call is TRBV9, the J call TRBJ2-5; D might be TRBD1 (7 bases). Deletions cut 2 bases from V and 5 bases from J, with 16 bases between. The CDR3 spans 15 residues. Germline V CDR1 and CDR2: SGDLS, YYNGEE. CDR3 sequence: CASSVQGEEVETQYF. As DNA, the CDR3 is TGTGCCAGCAGCGTCCAGGGGGAGGAGGTTGAGACCCAGTACTTC.

The genes are TRBV3-1 (or the pseudogene TRBV3-2) and TRBJ2-5; D is possibly TRBD2 (5 bases). CDR3 length: 13 amino acids. The V gene's germline CDR1 is LGHDT and CDR2 YNNKEL (reference sequence). V was cut by 5 bases and J by 4 bases, with 11 bases left in between. The CDR3 sequence is CASSYTGRETQYF. CDR3 bases: TGTGCCAGCAGCTATACGGGGAGAGAGACCCAGTACTTC.

The chain combines TRBV29-1 with TRBJ2-1; no reliable D call. The CDR3 is 11 residues long. The V gene lost 1 base and the J gene lost 8 bases, with 6 bases spanning the gap. Per germline, CDR1 SQVTM and CDR2 ANQGSEA. The CDR3 sequence is CSVEAHDEQFF. The CDR3 DNA follows: TGCAGCGTTGAAGCCCACGATGAGCAGTTCTTC.

The gene calls are TRBV7-9 and TRBJ2-3, with TRBD1 matching 8 bases. Unmatched junction bases numbered 5, after V lost 3 bases and J lost 3 bases. Germline V lookup: CDR1 SEHNR, CDR2 FQNEAQ (reference sequence). The CDR3 spans 15 residues. CDR3 in amino acids: CASSFDRGETDTQYF. The CDR3 nucleotides read TGTGCCAGCAGCTTCGACAGGGGAGAAACAGATACGCAGTATTTT.

CDR3 amino acids: CASSTHRDRVKYEQYF. CDR3 DNA: TGTGCCAGCAGTACCCACCGGGACAGGGTAAAATACGAGCAGTACTTC. The chain has TRBV7-8 and TRBJ2-7; TRBD1 matches at 9 bases. The CDR3 totals 16 residues. Trimming at V came to 6 bases and at J to 4 bases, leaving 13 bases not matched to a gene. From germline, CDR1 is SGHVS and CDR2 FQNEAQ.

The chain joins TRBV11-3 to TRBJ2-1; perhaps TRBD2 as D (6 bases). With 0 bases removed from V and 1 base from J, the gap between germline ends came to 7 bases. CDR1 is SGHNT, CDR2 YENEEA, per germline. The CDR3 runs to 15 residues. In DNA form, the CDR3 reads TGTGCCAGCAGCTTAGATAGCGGTTCCTACAATGAGCAGTTCTTC. Translation: CASSLDSGSYNEQFF.

Remarks on this clone: A read error may produce the germline difference seen at one junction end. The chain uses TRBV2 and TRBJ1-5; tentative D call: TRBD1 (5 bases). The CDR3 runs 15 residues. The germline CDR1 and CDR2 sequences are SNHLY and FYNNEI. In DNA form, the CDR3 reads TGTGCCAGCGGTGAGAATTCCAGGGGCAATCAGCCCCAGCATTTT. Translation: CASGENSRGNQPQHF.

The chain uses TRBV19 and TRBJ1-1; 7 bases are shared with TRBD1. Trimming at V came to 5 bases and at J to 5 bases, leaving 8 bases not matched to a gene. The germline V gene has CDR1 LNHDA and CDR2 SQIVND (reference sequence). CDR3 length: 14 amino acids. The CDR3 spells CASSPPTGLTEAFF. The CDR3 nucleotides read TGTGCCAGTAGTCCCCCGACAGGGTTGACTGAAGCTTTCTTT.

V and J are TRBV27 and TRBJ2-1; D is undetermined. The CDR3 is 9 residues long. Trimming removed 6 bases from V and 9 bases from J, with 3 bases in between. Germline V gene lookup returns CDR1 MNHEY and CDR2 SMNVEV (reference sequence). In DNA, the CDR3 is TGTGCCAGCAGGATTGAGCAGTTCTTC. This encodes CASRIEQFF.

This chain links TRBV4-1 with TRBJ2-1; 12 bases match TRBD2. Losses at the gene ends were 0 bases for V and 4 bases for J; bases not matched to a gene: 4. This CDR3 has 17 amino acids. Germline assignment: CDR1 MGHRA and CDR2 YSYEKL. DNA for the CDR3: TGCGCCAGCAGCCAAGATGATCTAGCGGGAGGGTACAATGAGCAGTTCTTC. Its translation: CASSQDDLAGGYNEQFF.

The chain combines TRBV6-2 or TRBV6-3 with TRBJ1-2, with 9 bases fitting TRBD1. Germline trimming cut 6 bases from V and 4 bases from J; bases unmatched to any gene: 15. The CDR3 has 17 residues. Germline values: CDR1 MNHEY, CDR2 SVGEGT. As DNA, the CDR3 is TGTGCCAGCAGCGACGACAGGGGGGCCTTCCTAGCCTATGGCTACACCTTC. Amino acid sequence: CASSDDRGAFLAYGYTF.

This chain uses TRBV29-1 with TRBJ2-1; 9 bases fit TRBD2. The J segment lost 1 base and the V segment lost 6 bases, leaving 10 bases of the junction unmatched. The CDR3 contains 16 residues. The germline CDR1 and CDR2 sequences are SQVTM and ANQGSEA. Here the CDR3 reads CSVVSGRSFSYNEQFF. CDR3 bases: TGCAGCGTGGTAAGCGGGAGGTCCTTTTCCTACAATGAGCAGTTCTTC.

This rearrangement joins TRBV13 to TRBJ1-1; D not resolved. CDR1 is PRHDT, CDR2 FYEKMQ, per germline (reference sequence). The germline V and J ends were trimmed by 3 bases and 0 bases, with 11 bases remaining between them. CDR3 length equals 15 residues. CDR3 protein: CASSFDQTLNTEAFF. The CDR3 DNA follows: TGTGCCAGCAGCTTCGACCAGACCCTGAACACTGAAGCTTTCTTT. The variable domain in full, with the rest retrieved from reference TRBV13 and TRBJ1-1, is AAGVIQSPRHLIKEKRETATLKCYPIPRHDTVYWYQQGPGQDPQFLISFYEKMQSDKGSIPDRFSAQQFSDYHSELNMSSLELGDSALYFCASSFDQTLNTEAFFGQGTRLTVV.

The gene calls are TRBV5-6 and TRBJ2-3; D gene uncertain. Germline CDR1 reads SGHDT; CDR2 reads YYEEEE. V was shortened by 2 bases and J by 2 bases, with 9 bases between the two germline ends. This CDR3 has 14 residues. CDR3 region: CASSFWLITDTQYF. CDR3 bases: TGTGCCAGCAGCTTTTGGCTGATCACAGATACGCAGTATTTT.